These T cell receptor beta chains were read from a single sample in a study of T cell responses to AZD1222 COVID-19 vaccine. The data were produced by immunoSEQ multiplex PCR, yet TCRdb's version contains in-frame clones alone and is incomplete. This sample has roughly 180,000 clones, with about 91% found just once. The sample in question was peripheral blood, obtained 28 days after the second AZD1222 dose. The origin of the receptors is an adult who received the AZD1222 COVID-19 vaccine. CDR3s include the opening cysteine and the closing phenylalanine or tryptophan. A D gene is named only where the DNA matches it firmly. Clone size is not always given. Where it is, it says once, few, many or a class for expanded clones.

v_call: TRBV19; clone_size: -; d_call: TRBD1; j_call: TRBJ1-1; cdr3_nt: TGTGCCAGTAGGACCGACAGGGACGCCACTGAAGCTTTCTTT; cdr3_aa: CASRTDRDATEAFF
v_call: TRBV9; clone_size: once; d_call: -; j_call: TRBJ1-1; cdr3_nt: TGTGCCAGCAGCGTAGATGAGAGTGGGGTGGAGGAGGCGGACACTGAAGCTTTCTTT; cdr3_aa: CASSVDESGVEEADTEAFF
v_call: TRBV5-6; clone_size: -; d_call: -; j_call: TRBJ1-5; cdr3_nt: TGTGCCAGCAGCTTGGGGGTTGGGCAGTTTCAGCCCCAGCATTTT; cdr3_aa: CASSLGVGQFQPQHF
v_call: TRBV7-2; clone_size: -; d_call: TRBD1; j_call: TRBJ2-1; cdr3_nt: TGTGCCAGCAGCCTAGACAGGGACTCCTACAATGAGCAGTTCTTC; cdr3_aa: CASSLDRDSYNEQFF
v_call: TRBV12-3/TRBV12-4; clone_size: -; d_call: -; j_call: TRBJ2-7; cdr3_nt: TGTGCCAGCACTCGGACTGGGTGGGACGAGCAGTACTTC; cdr3_aa: CASTRTGWDEQYF
v_call: TRBV19; clone_size: -; d_call: TRBD1; j_call: TRBJ2-7; cdr3_nt: TGTGCCAGTAGTCCCGGGACAGGGCCTGCCTACGAGCAGTACTTC; cdr3_aa: CASSPGTGPAYEQYF
v_call: TRBV30; clone_size: -; d_call: -; j_call: TRBJ2-1; cdr3_nt: TGTGCCTGGAGTGGAGGCCACAATGAGCAGTTCTTC; cdr3_aa: CAWSGGHNEQFF
v_call: TRBV6-2/TRBV6-3; clone_size: -; d_call: -; j_call: TRBJ1-1; cdr3_nt: TGTGCCAGCAGTTCGATACAGGGCCGCGACACTGAAGCTTTCTTT; cdr3_aa: CASSSIQGRDTEAFF
v_call: TRBV19; clone_size: -; d_call: -; j_call: TRBJ1-4; cdr3_nt: TGTGCCAGTAGTATCCGGCTTGACGCGGAAAAACTGTTTTTT; cdr3_aa: CASSIRLDAEKLFF
v_call: TRBV5-1; clone_size: -; d_call: TRBD2; j_call: TRBJ2-3; cdr3_nt: TGCGCCAGCAGCCTCGGGACTAGCTTGGCAGATACGCAGTATTTT; cdr3_aa: CASSLGTSLADTQYF
v_call: TRBV6-2/TRBV6-3; clone_size: few; d_call: -; j_call: TRBJ2-7; cdr3_nt: TGTGCCAGCAGTTACGACGCAGCGAACCTGTACCGAACGAGCGAGCAGTACTTC; cdr3_aa: CASSYDAANLYRTSEQYF
v_call: TRBV7-7; clone_size: once; d_call: TRBD2; j_call: TRBJ2-5; cdr3_nt: TGTGCTAGCAGCTTATTCGGACTAGGCCAAGAGACCCAGTACTTC; cdr3_aa: CASSLFGLGQETQYF
v_call: TRBV19; clone_size: -; d_call: -; j_call: TRBJ1-2; cdr3_nt: TGTGCCAGTACCCTAGGCGAGGGATTAGGCGGCTACACCTTC; cdr3_aa: CASTLGEGLGGYTF
v_call: TRBV6-2/TRBV6-3; clone_size: -; d_call: -; j_call: TRBJ2-1; cdr3_nt: TGTGCCAGCAGTTACCCGGGAGCTAGTGAGCAGTTCTTC; cdr3_aa: CASSYPGASEQFF
v_call: TRBV7-2; clone_size: -; d_call: -; j_call: TRBJ1-5; cdr3_nt: TGTGCCAGCAGCTTAGCGGGGGTGCGGTACGGCAGCTATCAGCCCCAGCATTTT; cdr3_aa: CASSLAGVRYGSYQPQHF
v_call: TRBV4-2; clone_size: -; d_call: TRBD2; j_call: TRBJ2-7; cdr3_nt: TGTGCCAGCAGCCAAGTGAGCGGGAGGGATTACGAGCAGTACTTC; cdr3_aa: CASSQVSGRDYEQYF
v_call: TRBV7-8; clone_size: -; d_call: TRBD1; j_call: TRBJ1-1; cdr3_nt: TGTGCCAGCCAAAAACGGATAGGGGGCTGGGACACTGAAGCTTTCTTT; cdr3_aa: CASQKRIGGWDTEAFF
v_call: TRBV19; clone_size: -; d_call: TRBD1; j_call: TRBJ1-4; cdr3_nt: TGTGCCAGTAGTATTGGGACAGGGGATGAAAAACTGTTTTTT; cdr3_aa: CASSIGTGDEKLFF
v_call: TRBV7-2; clone_size: -; d_call: -; j_call: TRBJ1-6; cdr3_nt: TGTGCCAGCAGCTTGGAGATGTCTACCCTCCACTTT; cdr3_aa: CASSLEMSTLHF
v_call: TRBV11-2; clone_size: -; d_call: -; j_call: TRBJ2-7; cdr3_nt: TGTGCCAGCAGCTTAGACGGGGGAGCCGAGCAGTACTTC; cdr3_aa: CASSLDGGAEQYF
v_call: TRBV11-3; clone_size: -; d_call: TRBD1; j_call: TRBJ2-3; cdr3_nt: TGTGCCAGCAGCCGCAATACAGGGGTTGTAGGAGATACGCAGTATTTT; cdr3_aa: CASSRNTGVVGDTQYF
v_call: TRBV6-5; clone_size: -; d_call: -; j_call: TRBJ1-1; cdr3_nt: TGTGCCAGCAGGGATAATCAGGGGACTGAAGCTTTCTTT; cdr3_aa: CASRDNQGTEAFF
v_call: TRBV19; clone_size: -; d_call: -; j_call: TRBJ1-1; cdr3_nt: TGTGCCAGTAGTGGCGTCCAGCCCCCCTGGAACACTGAAGCTTTCTTT; cdr3_aa: CASSGVQPPWNTEAFF
v_call: TRBV7-9; clone_size: -; d_call: -; j_call: TRBJ2-3; cdr3_nt: TGTGCCAGCAGGCCTAAGTTACAGCAGTATTTT; cdr3_aa: CASRPKLQQYF
v_call: TRBV7-9; clone_size: -; d_call: -; j_call: TRBJ1-1; cdr3_nt: TGTGCCAGCAGCCGATCCCAGGGCTACCCCGACACTGAAGCTTTCTTT; cdr3_aa: CASSRSQGYPDTEAFF
v_call: TRBV19; clone_size: once; d_call: TRBD1; j_call: TRBJ1-6; cdr3_nt: TGTGCCAGTAATAAAGGGGGCGATAATTCACCCCTCCACTTT; cdr3_aa: CASNKGGDNSPLHF
v_call: TRBV5-4; clone_size: -; d_call: -; j_call: TRBJ1-6; cdr3_nt: TGTGCCAGCAGCTTGGATCAGGGGCCGAATTCACCCCTCCACTTT; cdr3_aa: CASSLDQGPNSPLHF
v_call: TRBV6-2/TRBV6-3; clone_size: -; d_call: -; j_call: TRBJ1-5; cdr3_nt: TGTGCCAGCAGCCCGACAGAGACCAATCAGCCCCAGCATTTT; cdr3_aa: CASSPTETNQPQHF
v_call: TRBV28; clone_size: -; d_call: -; j_call: TRBJ2-7; cdr3_nt: TGTGCCAGCAGTTCCCCATTTCGAGTTCTCGAGCAGTACTTC; cdr3_aa: CASSSPFRVLEQYF
v_call: TRBV5-1; clone_size: -; d_call: TRBD2; j_call: TRBJ2-3; cdr3_nt: TGCGCCAGCAGCCCCGGACTAGTAACGGATACGCAGTATTTT; cdr3_aa: CASSPGLVTDTQYF
v_call: TRBV29-1; clone_size: -; d_call: -; j_call: TRBJ1-1; cdr3_nt: TGCAGCGTTGTGCGTGGGAAGAACACTGAAGCTTTCTTT; cdr3_aa: CSVVRGKNTEAFF
v_call: TRBV2; clone_size: -; d_call: -; j_call: TRBJ2-7; cdr3_nt: TGTGCCAGCAGTGGGGATTGGGGGGCCTCCTACGAGCAGTACTTC; cdr3_aa: CASSGDWGASYEQYF
v_call: TRBV19; clone_size: -; d_call: TRBD2; j_call: TRBJ2-1; cdr3_nt: TGTGCCAGTAGTAATCTAGCGGGAATCCGGGGTGAGCAGTTCTTC; cdr3_aa: CASSNLAGIRGEQFF
v_call: TRBV30; clone_size: -; d_call: -; j_call: TRBJ2-7; cdr3_nt: TGTGCCTGGAGACACTCCGCCTACGAGCAGTACTTC; cdr3_aa: CAWRHSAYEQYF
v_call: TRBV30; clone_size: -; d_call: -; j_call: TRBJ1-2; cdr3_nt: TGTGCCTGGAGTGTACAGTCCTGGGATGGCTACACCTTC; cdr3_aa: CAWSVQSWDGYTF
v_call: TRBV7-9; clone_size: -; d_call: TRBD1; j_call: TRBJ1-1; cdr3_nt: TGTGCCAGCAGCCAAGGACAGGGCGCGGGCACTGAAGCTTTCTTT; cdr3_aa: CASSQGQGAGTEAFF
v_call: TRBV4-1; clone_size: once; d_call: -; j_call: TRBJ2-1; cdr3_nt: TGCGCCAGCAGCCAAACAGGGTTAACGTCCTACAATGAGCAGTTCTTC; cdr3_aa: CASSQTGLTSYNEQFF
v_call: TRBV6-9; clone_size: -; d_call: -; j_call: TRBJ1-5; cdr3_nt: TGTGCCAGCGGACAGCGTTCCAATCAGCCCCAGCATTTT; cdr3_aa: CASGQRSNQPQHF
v_call: TRBV25-1; clone_size: -; d_call: -; j_call: TRBJ1-5; cdr3_nt: TGTGCCAGCAGTGAATTGAGCTACCCCAAAAACGGTTATCAGCCCCAGCATTTT; cdr3_aa: CASSELSYPKNGYQPQHF
v_call: TRBV28; clone_size: -; d_call: -; j_call: TRBJ1-5; cdr3_nt: TGTGCCAGCAGGACTCCCGGGACGGTGGGCAATCAGCCCCAGCATTTT; cdr3_aa: CASRTPGTVGNQPQHF
v_call: TRBV4-3; clone_size: -; d_call: -; j_call: TRBJ1-1; cdr3_nt: TGCGCCAGCAGCCAAGTATACCAGGAGTTCCAAGCTTTCTTT; cdr3_aa: CASSQVYQEFQAFF
v_call: TRBV6-4; clone_size: -; d_call: TRBD2; j_call: TRBJ2-1; cdr3_nt: TGTGCCAGCAGTGGGAGCGGGAGCTCCTACAATGAGCAGTTCTTC; cdr3_aa: CASSGSGSSYNEQFF
v_call: TRBV30; clone_size: -; d_call: -; j_call: TRBJ1-1; cdr3_nt: TGTGCCTGGATCGGGAACACTGAAGCTTTCTTT; cdr3_aa: CAWIGNTEAFF
v_call: TRBV28; clone_size: -; d_call: -; j_call: TRBJ2-2; cdr3_nt: TGTGCCAGCAGTTTGAGCAGGGCATACACCGGGGAGCTGTTTTTT; cdr3_aa: CASSLSRAYTGELFF